The clone carrying this T cell receptor beta chain occurred many times. The data were obtained in a study of T cells in Graves' hyperthyroidism and ophthalmopathy. Study in general: Peripheral blood was secured at the point of initial diagnosis, before any treatment.

Diagnostic decisions used clinical symptoms, serum thyroxine and TRAb, thyroid ultrasound and orbital computed tomography. The V gene's germline CDR1 is KGHDR and CDR2 SFDVKD. This CDR3 has 14 amino acids. V lost 4 bases to trimming and J lost 4 bases; unmatched junction nucleotides: 5. Using RNA transcripts as the source, TCR beta CDR3 regions were amplified. With the HTBI primer set, the TCR CDR3 went through a first round of RT-PCR. MiXCR, applied by TCRdb to the multiplex PCR reads, yields one record per CDR3 protein. The sample has approximately 640,000 distinct CDR3 sequences; around a sixth are singletons.

The TCR originated in a man aged 50-59 years with Graves' hyperthyroidism. The chain links TRBV24-1 to TRBJ1-2; TRBD1 aligns across 7 bases. Sequenced input: blood. CDR3 sequence: CATSDQDRLYGYTF. The CDR3 nucleotides read TGTGCCACCAGTGACCAGGACAGGCTCTATGGCTACACCTTC.